This TCR beta chain was observed in a study of cytomegalovirus exposure and HLA in healthy donors. Study details: Roughly 80 million unique TCRs from HLA-typed donors made up an early data release.

Note on this clone: The antigen remains unidentified.

With 5 bases clipped from V and 7 bases from J, the junction kept 4 bases outside the gene matches. Germline CDR1 MNHEY, CDR2 SMNVEV (reference sequence). This CDR3 spans 12 amino acids. Study-wide points: Accurate prediction of most subjects' HLA-A and HLA-B alleles from TCR beta sequences was reported.

It was with 60 Vbeta and 13 Jbeta primers that the PCR ran. Assay used: immunoSEQ multiplex PCR; TCRdb lists only in-frame clones, some missing. The sample carries 120,000 to 150,000 clones, roughly three quarters recorded once. The specimen sequenced was PBMCs. The TCR sequence derives from a male donor in good health and CMV-seronegative. The rearrangement uses TRBV27 and TRBJ1-2; 7 bases map to TRBD1. This CDR3 reads CASSPTGFGYTF. DNA of the CDR3: TGTGCCAGCAGTCCGACAGGGTTTGGCTACACCTTC.